These 9 T cell receptor beta chains share one sample of origin, sequenced in a study of early T cells in non-severe SARS-CoV-2 infection. TCRdb fed the 5' RACE reads into MiXCR, producing one record per CDR3 protein. The sample contains 60,000 to 75,000 distinct CDR3 sequences, over 9.5% of which appear only once. Sequencing was performed on whole blood, taken at baseline. All receptors come from an adult who was a healthcare worker with PCR-confirmed SARS-CoV-2 infection or an uninfected control (not recorded which).

The chain employs TRBV29-1 and TRBJ2-2, with D uncertain. From germline, CDR1 is SQVTM and CDR2 ANQGSEA. Deletions cut 5 bases from V and 2 bases from J, with 3 bases between. This CDR3 comprises 11 residues. The CDR3 region has the DNA TGCAGCGTTCACAACACCGGGGAGCTGTTTTTT. This codes for CSVHNTGELFF.

This chain connects TRBV4-3 to TRBJ2-7; 8 bases fit TRBD1. The V and J ends lost 0 bases and 5 bases, in that order; junction bases with no gene match: 12. This CDR3 contains 17 residues. Germline CDR1 LGHNA, CDR2 YSLEER. Here the CDR3 reads CASSQDLAGGSYDEQYF. The CDR3, as DNA: TGCGCCAGCAGCCAAGATCTCGCAGGGGGCAGTTACGACGAGCAGTACTTC.

This clonotype has only a few counts. The chain employs TRBV29-1 and TRBJ2-5; D is ambiguous. Trimming shortened V by 6 bases and J by 4 bases, and 12 bases separated the two germline ends. The CDR3 loop spans 12 amino acids. Germline CDR1 SQVTM, CDR2 ANQGSEA. The CDR3 nucleotides read TGCAGCGTGTCCCCAGTCGGAGAGACCCAGTACTTC. Translation gives CSVSPVGETQYF.

This clonotype came up many times. V usage is TRBV5-1 and J usage is TRBJ2-5, with D unclear. The CDR3 loop spans 14 amino acids. Germline CDR1 and CDR2: SGHRS and YFSETQ. The V end was cut by 1 base, the J end by 2 bases, with 9 bases between. CDR3 in DNA: TGCGCCAGCAGCTTGAATGTCGGACAAGAGACCCAGTACTTC. This sequence encodes CASSLNVGQETQYF.

J is TRBJ2-5 and V is TRBV18; D is undetermined. This CDR3 is built from 13 residues. Per the germline V gene, CDR1 is KGHSH and CDR2 is LQKENI. The V and J ends lost 3 bases and 0 bases respectively, with 5 bases between them. The chain's CDR3 is CASSPQYQETQYF. The CDR3 region has the DNA TGTGCCAGCTCACCCCAGTACCAAGAGACCCAGTACTTC.

This chain uses TRBV7-9 with TRBJ1-2; 12 positions agree with TRBD1. Germline V gene sequence: CDR1 SEHNR, CDR2 FQNEAQ (reference sequence). Losses at the gene ends were 5 bases for V and 5 bases for J; bases not matched to a gene: 3. The CDR3 has 14 amino acids. The CDR3 sequence: CASSGTGGIYGYTF. In nucleotides, the CDR3 is TGTGCCAGCAGCGGGACAGGGGGCATATATGGCTACACCTTC.

This clonotype was found many times. The V call is TRBV2, the J call TRBJ2-2, with D unresolved. Germline lookup yields CDR1 SNHLY and CDR2 FYNNEI. The CDR3 extends over 15 amino acids. Trimming stripped 3 bases from V and 2 bases from J, with 10 bases between. Here the CDR3 DNA reads TGTGCCAGCAGTGATGTCCTGAAAAACACCGGGGAGCTGTTTTTT. This sequence encodes CASSDVLKNTGELFF. The whole variable domain, remainder taken from reference TRBV2 and TRBJ2-2, is EPEVTQTPSHQVTQMGQEVILRCVPISNHLYFYWYRQILGQKVEFLVSFYNNEISEKSEIFDDQFSVERPDGSNFTLKIRSTKLEDSAMYFCASSDVLKNTGELFFGEGSRLTVL.

In its sample, this clonotype was seen a few times. The chain couples TRBV7-2 to TRBJ2-7; D may be TRBD2 (5 bases). CDR1 and CDR2 from the germline V gene are SGHTA and FQGNSA. The CDR3 totals 14 residues. Trimming took 3 bases from V and 6 from J, leaving 15 bases between them. Here the CDR3 reads CASSFVGEPPEQYF. The CDR3, as DNA: TGTGCCAGCAGCTTTGTGGGAGAGCCCCCCGAGCAGTACTTC.

This clonotype was observed a few times. The chain recombines TRBV5-1 with TRBJ2-3; D remains unclear. The germline gives CDR1 SGHRS, CDR2 YFSETQ. Trimming stripped 4 bases from V and 0 bases from J, with 15 bases between. The CDR3 has 16 amino acids. The CDR3 spells CASSPNLPASTDTQYF. The CDR3 nucleotides read TGCGCCAGCAGCCCGAATCTTCCAGCTAGCACAGATACGCAGTATTTT.